The 2 T cell receptor beta chains below all came from one sample that was sequenced in a study of CD8 T cells in Susac syndrome. Reverse transcription used roughly 0.45 to 1 ug RNA and random hexamers. TCRdb called the immunoSEQ multiplex PCR reads again in MiXCR, with one record for every CDR3 protein. This sample has under 200,000 distinct CDR3 sequences; around 90% occur once, and the top ten carry approximately 0.075%. Sample: CD4+ T cells from PBMCs. The receptor set was obtained from a human donor in good health.

V usage is TRBV7-2 and J usage is TRBJ2-7; D gene ambiguous. V was cut by 0 bases and J by 3 bases, with 6 bases left in between. This CDR3 comprises 13 residues. Germline lookup yields CDR1 SGHTA and CDR2 FQGNSA. The CDR3 protein is CASSLAVDYEQYF. CDR3 coding DNA: TGTGCCAGCAGCTTAGCGGTGGACTACGAGCAGTACTTC.

The V and J genes are TRBV5-1 and TRBJ2-1; 12 bases are shared with TRBD2. CDR3 length: 16 residues. CDR1 is SGHRS and CDR2 is YFSETQ in the germline V gene. The junction had 6 bases not matched to a gene; V was cut back by 5 bases and J by 3 bases. CDR3 protein: CASSARTSGNYNEQFF. Written as DNA, the CDR3 is TGCGCCAGCAGTGCGAGGACTAGCGGGAACTACAATGAGCAGTTCTTC.